Listed below are T cell receptor beta chains from one sample, sequenced in a study of T cell responses to AZD1222 COVID-19 vaccine. The method was immunoSEQ multiplex PCR; TCRdb's version includes in-frame clones alone and lacks a portion of them. This table has around 150,000 clones, about 93% appearing once. This sample comprised peripheral blood, obtained 28 days after the second AZD1222 dose. These TCRs come from an adult who received the AZD1222 COVID-19 vaccine. Both conserved end residues are part of each CDR3.

V: TRBV6-5
J: TRBJ1-5
CDR3: CASGPTSNQPQHF

V: TRBV5-1
J: TRBJ2-5
CDR3: CASSSAGGEESQYF

V: TRBV2
J: TRBJ1-5
CDR3: CASSEPNNQPQHF

V: TRBV6-2/TRBV6-3
J: TRBJ2-3
CDR3: CASSPSGGTDTQYF

V: TRBV7-9
J: TRBJ1-2
CDR3: CASSLRDRANYGYTF

V: TRBV19
J: TRBJ1-5
CDR3: CASSIQGYQPQHF

V: TRBV12-3/TRBV12-4
J: TRBJ2-7
CDR3: CASAINPYEQYF

V: TRBV12-3/TRBV12-4
J: TRBJ2-3
CDR3: CASRSAADTQYF

V: TRBV6-5
J: TRBJ2-3
CDR3: CASNTGQGAADTQYF

V: TRBV12-3/TRBV12-4
J: TRBJ1-5
CDR3: CASSRNQPQHF

V: TRBV5-4
J: TRBJ1-6
CDR3: CASSPGQGSSPLHF

V: TRBV11-2
J: TRBJ2-7
CDR3: CASSSVRGSTLEQYF

V: TRBV6-5
J: TRBJ1-4
CDR3: CASSYGGTGGEKLFF

V: TRBV2
J: TRBJ1-6
CDR3: CASSELLGTRSPSSFSSYNSPLHF

V: TRBV6-1
J: TRBJ1-1
CDR3: CASSERGWDTEAFF

V: TRBV24-1
J: TRBJ2-3
CDR3: CATIGNRGSGTDTQYF

V: TRBV6-5
J: TRBJ1-3
CDR3: CASSYSPDSGNTIYF

V: TRBV10-3
J: TRBJ1-3
CDR3: CAIRGTYSGNTIYF

V: TRBV19
J: TRBJ1-2
CDR3: CASTPGGVYYGYTF

V: TRBV7-9
J: TRBJ2-4
CDR3: CASSYGGQGNIQYF

V: TRBV7-3
J: TRBJ2-2
CDR3: CASSSQGAPGELFF

V: TRBV30
J: TRBJ1-5
CDR3: CAWSLRINQPQHF

V: TRBV12-5
J: TRBJ2-3
CDR3: CASGLVDPGDTQYF